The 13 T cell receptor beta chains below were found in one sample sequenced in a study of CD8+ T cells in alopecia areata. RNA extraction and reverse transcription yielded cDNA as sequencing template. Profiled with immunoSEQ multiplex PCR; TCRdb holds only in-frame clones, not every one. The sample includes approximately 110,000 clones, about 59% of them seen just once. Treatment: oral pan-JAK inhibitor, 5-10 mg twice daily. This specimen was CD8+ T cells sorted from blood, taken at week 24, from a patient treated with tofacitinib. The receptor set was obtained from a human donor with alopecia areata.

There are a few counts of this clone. CDR3 in amino acids: CASSPSGGRETQYF. CDR3 nucleotide sequence: TGTGCCAGCAGCCCATCGGGGGGGAGAGAGACCCAGTACTTC. The rearrangement uses TRBV13 and TRBJ2-5; 8 bases map to TRBD2. The CDR3 totals 14 residues. The V and J ends lost 5 bases and 4 bases, in that order; junction bases with no gene match: 6. Germline V lookup: CDR1 PRHDT, CDR2 FYEKMQ (reference sequence).

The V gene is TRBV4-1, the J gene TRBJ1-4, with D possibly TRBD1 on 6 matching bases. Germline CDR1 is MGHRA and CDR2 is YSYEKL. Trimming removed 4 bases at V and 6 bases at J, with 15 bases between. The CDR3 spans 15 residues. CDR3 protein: CASSLGPGGYEKLFF. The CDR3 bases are TGCGCCAGCAGCCTTGGACCTGGGGGCTATGAAAAACTGTTTTTT.

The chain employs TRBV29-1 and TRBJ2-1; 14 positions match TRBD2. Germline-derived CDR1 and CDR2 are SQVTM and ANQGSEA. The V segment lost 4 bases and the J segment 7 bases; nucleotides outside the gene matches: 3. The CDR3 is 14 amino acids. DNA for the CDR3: TGCAGCGTTGCCGGGACTAGCGGGGGAAATGAGCAGTTCTTC. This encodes CSVAGTSGGNEQFF.

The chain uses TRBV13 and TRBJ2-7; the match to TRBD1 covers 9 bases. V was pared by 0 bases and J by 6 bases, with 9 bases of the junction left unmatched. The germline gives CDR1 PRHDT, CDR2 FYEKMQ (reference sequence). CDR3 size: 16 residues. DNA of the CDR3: TGTGCCAGCAGCTTAGGCCCGTCGGGACAGGGTGGCGAGCAGTACTTC. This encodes CASSLGPSGQGGEQYF. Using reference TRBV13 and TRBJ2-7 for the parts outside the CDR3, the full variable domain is AAGVIQSPRHLIKEKRETATLKCYPIPRHDTVYWYQQGPGQDPQFLISFYEKMQSDKGSIPDRFSAQQFSDYHSELNMSSLELGDSALYFCASSLGPSGQGGEQYFGPGTRLTVT.

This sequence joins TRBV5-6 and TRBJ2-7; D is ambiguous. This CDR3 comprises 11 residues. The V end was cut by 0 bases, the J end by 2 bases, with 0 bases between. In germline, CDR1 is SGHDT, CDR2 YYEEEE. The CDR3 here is CASSLAYEQYF. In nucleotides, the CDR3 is TGTGCCAGCAGCTTGGCCTACGAGCAGTACTTC.

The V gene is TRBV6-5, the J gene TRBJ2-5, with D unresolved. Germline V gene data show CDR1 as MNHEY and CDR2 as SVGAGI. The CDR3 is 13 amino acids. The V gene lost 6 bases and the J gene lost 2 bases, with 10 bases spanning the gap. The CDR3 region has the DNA TGTGCCAGCAGCAACGAGGTACAAGAGACCCAGTACTTC. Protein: CASSNEVQETQYF.

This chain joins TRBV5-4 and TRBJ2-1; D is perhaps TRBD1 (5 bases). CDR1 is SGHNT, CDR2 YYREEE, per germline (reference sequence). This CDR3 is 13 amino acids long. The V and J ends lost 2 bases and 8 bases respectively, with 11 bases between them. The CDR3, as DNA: TGTGCCAGCAGCTTTACAGGATCTGATGAGCAGTTCTTC. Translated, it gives CASSFTGSDEQFF.

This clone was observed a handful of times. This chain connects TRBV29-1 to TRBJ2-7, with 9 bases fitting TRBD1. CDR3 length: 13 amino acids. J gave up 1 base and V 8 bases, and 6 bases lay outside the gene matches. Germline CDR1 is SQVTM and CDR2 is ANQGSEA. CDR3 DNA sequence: TGCAGCTTCGCTGGACAGGGGTCCTACGAGCAGTACTTC. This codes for CSFAGQGSYEQYF.

Written as DNA, the CDR3 is TGTGCCAGCAGCGAGGGAGAGGGGGCTTACGAGCAGTACTTC. Its protein product is CASSEGEGAYEQYF. The chain links TRBV9 to TRBJ2-7, with 7 bases identical to TRBD1. Germline V gene data show CDR1 as SGDLS and CDR2 as YYNGEE. The CDR3 totals 14 residues. Losses at the gene ends were 3 bases for V and 4 bases for J; bases not matched to a gene: 7.

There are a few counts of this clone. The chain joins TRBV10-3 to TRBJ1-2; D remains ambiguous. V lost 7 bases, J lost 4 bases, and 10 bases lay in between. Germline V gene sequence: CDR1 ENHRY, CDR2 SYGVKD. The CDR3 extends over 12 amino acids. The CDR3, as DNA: TGTGCCATCAAGGAGGCCACCTATGGCTACACCTTC. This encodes CAIKEATYGYTF.

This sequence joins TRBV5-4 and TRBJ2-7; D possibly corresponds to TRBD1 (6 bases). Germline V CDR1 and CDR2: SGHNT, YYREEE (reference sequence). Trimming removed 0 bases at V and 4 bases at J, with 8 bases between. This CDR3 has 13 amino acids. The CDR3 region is CASSLGTDYEQYF. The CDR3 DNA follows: TGTGCCAGCAGCTTGGGGACAGATTACGAGCAGTACTTC.

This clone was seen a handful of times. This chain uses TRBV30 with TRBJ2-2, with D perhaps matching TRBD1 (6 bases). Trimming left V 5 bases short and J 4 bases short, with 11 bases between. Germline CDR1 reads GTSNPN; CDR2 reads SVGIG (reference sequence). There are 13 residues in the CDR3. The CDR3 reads CAWSQGITGELFF. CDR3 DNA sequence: TGTGCCTGGTCTCAGGGGATCACCGGGGAGCTGTTTTTT. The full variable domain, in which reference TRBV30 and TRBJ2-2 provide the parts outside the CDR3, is SQTIHQWPATLVQPVGSPLSLECTVEGTSNPNLYWYRQAAGRGLQLLFYSVGIGQISSEVPQNLSASRPQDRQFILSSKKLLLSDSGFYLCAWSQGITGELFFGEGSRLTVL.

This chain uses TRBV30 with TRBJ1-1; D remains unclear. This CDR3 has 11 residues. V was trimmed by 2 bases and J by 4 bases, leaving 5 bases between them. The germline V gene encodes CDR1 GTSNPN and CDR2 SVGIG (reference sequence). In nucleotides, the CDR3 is TGTGCCTGGAGTATGGGCACTGAAGCTTTCTTT. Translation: CAWSMGTEAFF.